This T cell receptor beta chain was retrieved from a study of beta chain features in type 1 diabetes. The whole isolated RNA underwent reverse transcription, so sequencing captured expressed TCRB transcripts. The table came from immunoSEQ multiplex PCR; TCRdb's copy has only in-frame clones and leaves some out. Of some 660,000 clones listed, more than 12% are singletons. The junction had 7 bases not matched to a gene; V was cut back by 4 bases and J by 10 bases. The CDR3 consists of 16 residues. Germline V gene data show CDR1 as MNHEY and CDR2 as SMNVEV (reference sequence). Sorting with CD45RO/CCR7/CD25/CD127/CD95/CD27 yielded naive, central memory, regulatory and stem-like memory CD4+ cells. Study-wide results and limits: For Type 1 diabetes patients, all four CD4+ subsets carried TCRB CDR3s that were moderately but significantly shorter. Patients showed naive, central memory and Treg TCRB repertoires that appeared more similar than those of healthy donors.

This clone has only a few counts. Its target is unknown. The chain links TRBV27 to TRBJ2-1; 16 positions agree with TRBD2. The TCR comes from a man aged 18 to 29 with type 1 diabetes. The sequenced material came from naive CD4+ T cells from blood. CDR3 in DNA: TGTGCCAGCAGTTACTCGGGACTAGCGGGAGGGAACGAGCAGTTCTTC. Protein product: CASSYSGLAGGNEQFF.